Presented here are 2 T cell receptor beta chains from one specimen sequenced in a study of OX40 agonist ivuxolimab in advanced cancers. The method behind the library was the immunoSEQ multiplex PCR assay. Held by TCRdb, this immuneACCESS table contains in-frame sequences only and omits some clones. Under half of the omission traces to an unresolved V gene where checked; the cause of the rest is unknown. Counted in this sample were some 46,000 clones; more than 75% of them appeared once. 30% to 45% of the sample rests with the top ten. The sequencing used CD4+ or CD8+ T cells sorted from blood, collected in a trial of the OX40 agonist ivuxolimab. The source is an adult with an advanced solid tumor such as melanoma, head and neck, liver or kidney cancer.

The chain joins TRBV7-3 to TRBJ1-4; D gene ambiguous. The V end lost 2 bases, the J end lost 8 bases, and 15 bases lay between the germline ends. The germline CDR1 and CDR2 sequences are SGHTA and FQGTGA. The CDR3 length is 15 residues. Here the CDR3 DNA reads TGTGCCAGCAGCTTAGCGTTGTCACTCAGCGAAAAACTGTTTTTT. Its translation is CASSLALSLSEKLFF.

This chain joins TRBV19 and TRBJ1-2; the match to TRBD1 covers 9 bases. Germline CDR1 LNHDA, CDR2 SQIVND (reference sequence). The CDR3 consists of 13 residues. V lost 7 bases and J lost 5; bases outside the gene matches: 5. The CDR3 loop is CASIAQGAYGYTF. In DNA, the CDR3 is TGTGCCAGTATCGCACAGGGGGCGTATGGCTACACCTTC.